This T cell receptor (beta chain) appears in the sequencing data of a study of cytomegalovirus exposure and HLA in healthy donors. Study results and caveats: Links to common viral pathogens appeared, in a later analysis, for several of the most significant clusters.

On this clone: Its cognate antigen is unknown.

This CDR3 spans 21 amino acids. V gave up 4 bases and J gave up 0 bases; unmatched junction bases: 20. Germline V gene lookup returns CDR1 MDHEN and CDR2 SYDVKM. PCR involved 60 Vbeta and 13 Jbeta primers. Assay: immunoSEQ multiplex PCR; the TCRdb copy retains only in-frame clones and omits some. The sample records 90,000 to 120,000 clones, about 77% being singletons. The source is a woman aged 18-29 years in good health and CMV-seropositive. The sequencing input was PBMCs. The rearrangement links TRBV28 to TRBJ2-3, with 9 nucleotides matching TRBD2. The CDR3 DNA reads TGTGCCAGCAGTTGTCCGGGGGACGGGCTAGCGGGACTTATTAGCACAGATACGCAGTATTTT. Translating it yields CASSCPGDGLAGLISTDTQYF.